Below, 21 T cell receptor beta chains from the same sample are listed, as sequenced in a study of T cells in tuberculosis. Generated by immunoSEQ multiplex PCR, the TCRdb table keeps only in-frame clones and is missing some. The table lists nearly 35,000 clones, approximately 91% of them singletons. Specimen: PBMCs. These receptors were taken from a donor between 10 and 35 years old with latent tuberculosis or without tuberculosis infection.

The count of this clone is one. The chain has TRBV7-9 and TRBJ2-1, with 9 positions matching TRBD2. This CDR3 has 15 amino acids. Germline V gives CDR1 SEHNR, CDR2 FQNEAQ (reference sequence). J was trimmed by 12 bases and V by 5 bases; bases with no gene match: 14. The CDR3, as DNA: TGTGCCAGCAGCCAAATTCCTAGCGGGGTTCTTCGGCAGTTCTTC. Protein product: CASSQIPSGVLRQFF.

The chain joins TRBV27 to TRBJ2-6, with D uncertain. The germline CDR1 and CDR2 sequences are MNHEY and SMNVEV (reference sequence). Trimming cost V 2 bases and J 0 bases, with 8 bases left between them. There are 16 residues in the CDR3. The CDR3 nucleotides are TGTGCCAGCAGTTTACTGCCGGTCTCTGGGGCCAACGTCCTGACTTTC. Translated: CASSLLPVSGANVLTF.

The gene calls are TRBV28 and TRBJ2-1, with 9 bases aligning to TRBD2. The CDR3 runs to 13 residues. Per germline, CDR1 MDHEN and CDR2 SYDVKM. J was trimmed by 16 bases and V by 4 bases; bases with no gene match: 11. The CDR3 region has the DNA TGTGCCAGCAGTTCATTTAGCGGGAGTAGGATCTTCTTC. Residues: CASSSFSGSRIFF.

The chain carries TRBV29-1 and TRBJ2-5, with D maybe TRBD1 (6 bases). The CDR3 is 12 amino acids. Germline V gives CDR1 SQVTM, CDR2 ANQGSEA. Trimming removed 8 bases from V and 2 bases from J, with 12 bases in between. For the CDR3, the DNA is TGCAGCTCTAGCAGGGGACAAGAGACCCAGTACTTC. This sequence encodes CSSSRGQETQYF.

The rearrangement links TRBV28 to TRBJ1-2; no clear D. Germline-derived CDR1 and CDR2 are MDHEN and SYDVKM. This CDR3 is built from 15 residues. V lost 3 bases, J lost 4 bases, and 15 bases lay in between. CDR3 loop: CASSFTRSFPYGYTF. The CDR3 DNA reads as TGTGCCAGCAGTTTTACGAGGAGCTTCCCCTATGGCTACACCTTC.

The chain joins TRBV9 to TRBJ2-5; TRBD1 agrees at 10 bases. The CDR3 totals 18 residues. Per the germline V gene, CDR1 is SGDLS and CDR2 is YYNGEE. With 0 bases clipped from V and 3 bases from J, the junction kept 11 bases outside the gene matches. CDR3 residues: CASSVGVTGGAIKETQYF. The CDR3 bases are TGTGCCAGCAGCGTAGGAGTGACAGGGGGCGCCATTAAAGAGACCCAGTACTTC.

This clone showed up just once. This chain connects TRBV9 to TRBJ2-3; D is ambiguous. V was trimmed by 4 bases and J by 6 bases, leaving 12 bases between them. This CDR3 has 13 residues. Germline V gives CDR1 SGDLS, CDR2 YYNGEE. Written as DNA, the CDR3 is TGTGCCAGCAGCCAAGACGCGGAGGATACGCAGTATTTT. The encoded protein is CASSQDAEDTQYF.

In nucleotides, the CDR3 is TGTGCCAGCAGTTACCTACCGGATGAAAAACTGTTTTTT. It translates to CASSYLPDEKLFF. J is TRBJ1-4 and V is TRBV6-6; D unclear. V lost 2 bases, J lost 6 bases, and 7 bases lay in between. This CDR3 contains 13 residues. Germline V gene sequence: CDR1 MNHNY, CDR2 SVGAGI (reference sequence).

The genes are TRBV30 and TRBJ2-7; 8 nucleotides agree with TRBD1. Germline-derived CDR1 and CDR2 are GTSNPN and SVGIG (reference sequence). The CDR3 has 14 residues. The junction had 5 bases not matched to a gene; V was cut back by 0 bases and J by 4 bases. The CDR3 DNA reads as TGTGCCTGGAGTGTTGGCAGGGGGCCGTACGAGCAGTACTTC. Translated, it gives CAWSVGRGPYEQYF. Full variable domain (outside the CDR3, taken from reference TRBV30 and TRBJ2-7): SQTIHQWPATLVQPVGSPLSLECTVEGTSNPNLYWYRQAAGRGLQLLFYSVGIGQISSEVPQNLSASRPQDRQFILSSKKLLLSDSGFYLCAWSVGRGPYEQYFGPGTRLTVT.

The CDR3 spells CASSPPGQGRGANTEAFF. The CDR3 DNA is TGTGCCAGCTCACCACCGGGACAGGGGCGGGGAGCGAACACTGAAGCTTTCTTT. This rearrangement joins TRBV18 to TRBJ1-1; 10 nucleotides agree with TRBD1. Germline CDR1 and CDR2: KGHSH and LQKENI. V lost 0 bases and J lost 1; bases outside the gene matches: 8. The CDR3 is 18 amino acids. The entire variable domain, with the rest obtained from reference TRBV18 and TRBJ1-1, is as follows: NAGVMQNPRHLVRRRGQEARLRCSPMKGHSHVYWYRQLPEEGLKFMVYLQKENIIDESGMPKERFSAEFPKEGPSILRIQQVVRGDSAAYFCASSPPGQGRGANTEAFFGQGTRLTVV.

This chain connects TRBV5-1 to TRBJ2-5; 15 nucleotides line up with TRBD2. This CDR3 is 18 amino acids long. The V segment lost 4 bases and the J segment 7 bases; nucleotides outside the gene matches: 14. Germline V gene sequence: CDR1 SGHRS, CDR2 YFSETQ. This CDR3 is CASSLLPGLAGGKGTQYF. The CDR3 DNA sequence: TGCGCCAGCAGCCTCCTACCGGGACTAGCGGGGGGCAAGGGGACCCAGTACTTC.

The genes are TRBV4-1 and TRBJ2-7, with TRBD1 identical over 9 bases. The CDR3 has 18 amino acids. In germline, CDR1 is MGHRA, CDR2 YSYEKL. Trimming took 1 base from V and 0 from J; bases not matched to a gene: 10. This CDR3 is CASSQGTLGTGSSYEQYF. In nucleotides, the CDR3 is TGCGCCAGCAGCCAAGGGACCCTGGGGACAGGGAGCTCCTACGAGCAGTACTTC.

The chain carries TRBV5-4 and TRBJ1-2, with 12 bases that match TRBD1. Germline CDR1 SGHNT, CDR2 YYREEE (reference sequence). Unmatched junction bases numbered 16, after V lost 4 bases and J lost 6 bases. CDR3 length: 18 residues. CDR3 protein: CASSGVIPGQGARHGYTF. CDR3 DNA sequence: TGTGCCAGCAGCGGAGTGATTCCGGGACAGGGGGCGCGGCATGGCTACACCTTC.

CDR3 loop: CASSGGTQVHYEQYF. The CDR3 DNA reads as TGTGCCAGCAGTGGAGGGACCCAGGTGCACTACGAGCAGTACTTC. The genes are TRBV5-6 and TRBJ2-7, with D possibly matching TRBD2 (6 bases). V was clipped by 5 bases and J by 3 bases, with 18 bases between them. The CDR3 is 15 residues long. In germline, CDR1 is SGHDT, CDR2 YYEEEE.

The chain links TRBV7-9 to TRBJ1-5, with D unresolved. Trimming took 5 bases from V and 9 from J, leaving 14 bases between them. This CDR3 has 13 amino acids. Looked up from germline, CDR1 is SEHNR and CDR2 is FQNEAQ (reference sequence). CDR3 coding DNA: TGTGCCAGCAGCCCAGAGGGATTACGGCCCCAGCATTTT. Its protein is CASSPEGLRPQHF.

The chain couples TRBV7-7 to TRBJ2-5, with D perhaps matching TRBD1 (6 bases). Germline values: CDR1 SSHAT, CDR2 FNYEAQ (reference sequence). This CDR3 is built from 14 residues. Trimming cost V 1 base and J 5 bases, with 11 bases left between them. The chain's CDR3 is CASSLGTGLETQYF. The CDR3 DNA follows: TGTGCCAGCAGCTTAGGAACAGGGTTGGAGACCCAGTACTTC.

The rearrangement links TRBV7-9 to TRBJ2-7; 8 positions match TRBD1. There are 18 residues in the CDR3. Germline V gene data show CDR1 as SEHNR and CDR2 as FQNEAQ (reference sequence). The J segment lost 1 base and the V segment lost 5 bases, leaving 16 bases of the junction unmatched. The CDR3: CASSPSFPQDRVSYEQYF. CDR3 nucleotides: TGTGCCAGCAGCCCTAGTTTTCCCCAGGACAGGGTATCCTACGAGCAGTACTTC.

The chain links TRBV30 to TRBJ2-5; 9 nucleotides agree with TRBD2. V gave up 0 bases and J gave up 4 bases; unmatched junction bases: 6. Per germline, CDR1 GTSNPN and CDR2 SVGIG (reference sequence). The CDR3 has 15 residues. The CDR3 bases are TGTGCCTGGAGTGTTAAGGCGGGGGGGGGAGAGACCCAGTACTTC. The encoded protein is CAWSVKAGGGETQYF.

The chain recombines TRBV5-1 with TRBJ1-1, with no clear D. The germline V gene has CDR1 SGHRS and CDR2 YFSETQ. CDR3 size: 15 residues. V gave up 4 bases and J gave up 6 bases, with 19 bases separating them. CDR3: CASSPQSGNYPEAFF. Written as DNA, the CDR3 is TGCGCCAGCAGCCCCCAATCCGGGAACTATCCTGAAGCTTTCTTT.

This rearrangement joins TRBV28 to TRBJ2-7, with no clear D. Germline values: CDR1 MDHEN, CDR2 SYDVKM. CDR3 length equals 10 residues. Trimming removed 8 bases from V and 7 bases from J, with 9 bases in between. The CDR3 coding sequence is TGTGCCAGCGCGGTACGAGAGCAGTACTTC. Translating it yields CASAVREQYF. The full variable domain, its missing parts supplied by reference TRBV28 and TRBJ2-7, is DVKVTQSSRYLVKRTGEKVFLECVQDMDHENMFWYRQDPGLGLRLIYFSYDVKMKEKGDIPEGYSVSREKKERFSLILESASTNQTSMYLCASAVREQYFGPGTRLTVT.

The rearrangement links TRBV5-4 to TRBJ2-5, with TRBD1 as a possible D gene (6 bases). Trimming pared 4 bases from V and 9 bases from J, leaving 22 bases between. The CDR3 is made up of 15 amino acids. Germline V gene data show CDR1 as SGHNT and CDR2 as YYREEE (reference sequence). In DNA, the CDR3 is TGTGCCAGCAGCGACCGACAGGCCCGAATTGTCCCCCAGTACTTC. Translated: CASSDRQARIVPQYF.